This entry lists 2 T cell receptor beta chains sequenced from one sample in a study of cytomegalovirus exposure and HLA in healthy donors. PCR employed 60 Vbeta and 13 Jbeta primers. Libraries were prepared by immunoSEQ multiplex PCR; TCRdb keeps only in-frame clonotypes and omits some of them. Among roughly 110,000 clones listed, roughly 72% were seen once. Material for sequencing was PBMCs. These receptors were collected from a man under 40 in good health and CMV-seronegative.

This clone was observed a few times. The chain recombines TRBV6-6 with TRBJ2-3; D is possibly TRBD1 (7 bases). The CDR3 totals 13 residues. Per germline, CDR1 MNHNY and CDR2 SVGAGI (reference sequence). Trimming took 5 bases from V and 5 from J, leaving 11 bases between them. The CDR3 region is CASSSRGEDTQYF. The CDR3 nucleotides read TGTGCCAGCAGTAGCAGGGGGGAAGATACGCAGTATTTT.

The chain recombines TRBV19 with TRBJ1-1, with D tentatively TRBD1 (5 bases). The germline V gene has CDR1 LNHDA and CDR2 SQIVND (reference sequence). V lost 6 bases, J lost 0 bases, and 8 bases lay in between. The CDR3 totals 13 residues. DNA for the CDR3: TGTGCCAGTAGCCAGACAGTGAACACTGAAGCTTTCTTT. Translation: CASSQTVNTEAFF.